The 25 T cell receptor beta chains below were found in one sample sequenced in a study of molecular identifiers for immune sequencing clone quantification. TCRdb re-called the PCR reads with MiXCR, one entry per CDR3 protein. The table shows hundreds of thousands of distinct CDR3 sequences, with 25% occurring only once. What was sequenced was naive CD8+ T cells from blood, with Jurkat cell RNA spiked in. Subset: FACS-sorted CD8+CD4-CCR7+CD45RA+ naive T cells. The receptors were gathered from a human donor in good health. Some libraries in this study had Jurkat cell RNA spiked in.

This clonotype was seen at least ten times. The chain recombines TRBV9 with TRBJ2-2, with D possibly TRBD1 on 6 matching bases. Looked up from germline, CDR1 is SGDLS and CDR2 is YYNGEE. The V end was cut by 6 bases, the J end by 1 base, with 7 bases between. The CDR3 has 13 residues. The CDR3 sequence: CASMDRNTGELFF. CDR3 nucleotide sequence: TGTGCCAGCATGGACAGGAACACCGGGGAGCTGTTTTTT.

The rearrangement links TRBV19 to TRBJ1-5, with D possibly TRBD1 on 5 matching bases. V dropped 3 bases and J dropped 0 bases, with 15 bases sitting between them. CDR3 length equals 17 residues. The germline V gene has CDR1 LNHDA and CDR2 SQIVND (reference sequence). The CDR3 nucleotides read TGTGCCAGTAGTATTGCTGACAGCGCGTATAGCAATCAGCCCCAGCATTTT. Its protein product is CASSIADSAYSNQPQHF.

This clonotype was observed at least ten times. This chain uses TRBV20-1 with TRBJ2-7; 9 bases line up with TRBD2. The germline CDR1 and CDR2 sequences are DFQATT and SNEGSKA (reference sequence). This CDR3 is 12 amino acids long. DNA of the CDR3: TGCACCCCGGATAGCGGGAGATACGAGCAGTACTTC. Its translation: CTPDSGRYEQYF.

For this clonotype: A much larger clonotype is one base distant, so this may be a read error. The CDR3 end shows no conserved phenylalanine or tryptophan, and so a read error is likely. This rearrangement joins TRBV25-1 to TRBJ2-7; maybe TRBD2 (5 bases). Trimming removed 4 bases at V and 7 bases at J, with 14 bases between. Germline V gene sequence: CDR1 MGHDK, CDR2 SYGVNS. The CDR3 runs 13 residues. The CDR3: CASSGKEDDEQYL. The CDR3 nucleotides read TGTGCCAGCAGTGGCAAGGAGGATGATGAGCAGTACCTC.

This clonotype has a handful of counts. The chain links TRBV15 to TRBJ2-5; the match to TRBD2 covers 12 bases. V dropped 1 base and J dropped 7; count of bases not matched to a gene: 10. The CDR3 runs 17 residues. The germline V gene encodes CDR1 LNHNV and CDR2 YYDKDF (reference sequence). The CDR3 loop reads CATSRATLAGGRGTQYF. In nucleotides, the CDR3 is TGTGCCACCAGCAGAGCTACACTAGCGGGGGGCCGAGGGACCCAGTACTTC.

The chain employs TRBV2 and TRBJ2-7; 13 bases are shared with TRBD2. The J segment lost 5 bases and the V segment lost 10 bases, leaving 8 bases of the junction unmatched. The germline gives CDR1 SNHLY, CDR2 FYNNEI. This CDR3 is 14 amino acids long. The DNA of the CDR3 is TGTGCCAACAAACTAGCGGGAGGGCCCCACGAGCAGTACTTC. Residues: CANKLAGGPHEQYF. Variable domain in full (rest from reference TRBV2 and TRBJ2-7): EPEVTQTPSHQVTQMGQEVILRCVPISNHLYFYWYRQILGQKVEFLVSFYNNEISEKSEIFDDQFSVERPDGSNFTLKIRSTKLEDSAMYFCANKLAGGPHEQYFGPGTRLTVT.

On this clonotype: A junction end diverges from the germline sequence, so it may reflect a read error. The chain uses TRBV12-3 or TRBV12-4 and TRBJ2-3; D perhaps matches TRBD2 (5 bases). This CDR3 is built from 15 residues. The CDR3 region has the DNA TGTGCCAGCAGCCACGAACTACTAGAGTTTGACACGCGGTATTTT. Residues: CASSHELLEFDTRYF.

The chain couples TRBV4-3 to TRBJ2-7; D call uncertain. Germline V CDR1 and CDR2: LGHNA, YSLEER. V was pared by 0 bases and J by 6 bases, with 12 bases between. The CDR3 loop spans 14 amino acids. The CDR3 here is CASSQDSVPSEQYF. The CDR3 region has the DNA TGCGCCAGCAGCCAAGATTCCGTGCCGAGCGAGCAGTACTTC.

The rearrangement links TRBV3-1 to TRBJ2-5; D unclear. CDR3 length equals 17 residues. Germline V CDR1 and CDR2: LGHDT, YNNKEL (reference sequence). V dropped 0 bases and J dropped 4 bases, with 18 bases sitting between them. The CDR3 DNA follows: TGTGCCAGCAGCCAAGAAAGGTGGCCGATGCCCCCAGAGACCCAGTACTTC. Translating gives CASSQERWPMPPETQYF.

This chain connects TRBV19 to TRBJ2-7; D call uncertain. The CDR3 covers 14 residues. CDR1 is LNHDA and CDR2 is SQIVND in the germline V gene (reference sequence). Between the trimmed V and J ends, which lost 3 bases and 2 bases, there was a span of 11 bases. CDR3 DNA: TGTGCCAGTAGTATCGCCGGATTAACCTACGAGCAGTACTTC. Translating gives CASSIAGLTYEQYF.

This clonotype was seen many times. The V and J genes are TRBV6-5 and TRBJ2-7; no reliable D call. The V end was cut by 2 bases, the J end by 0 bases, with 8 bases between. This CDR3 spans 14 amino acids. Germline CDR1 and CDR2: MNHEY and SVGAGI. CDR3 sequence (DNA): TGTGCCAGCAGTTACATTGGCAGCTCCTACGAGCAGTACTTC. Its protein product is CASSYIGSSYEQYF.

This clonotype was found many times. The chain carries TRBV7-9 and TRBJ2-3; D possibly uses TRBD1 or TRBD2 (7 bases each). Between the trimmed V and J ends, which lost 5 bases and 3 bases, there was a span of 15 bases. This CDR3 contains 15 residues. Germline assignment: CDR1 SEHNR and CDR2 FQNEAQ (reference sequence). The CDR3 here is CASSPMQGGTDTQYF. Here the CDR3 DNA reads TGTGCCAGCAGCCCAATGCAGGGGGGGACAGATACGCAGTATTTT.

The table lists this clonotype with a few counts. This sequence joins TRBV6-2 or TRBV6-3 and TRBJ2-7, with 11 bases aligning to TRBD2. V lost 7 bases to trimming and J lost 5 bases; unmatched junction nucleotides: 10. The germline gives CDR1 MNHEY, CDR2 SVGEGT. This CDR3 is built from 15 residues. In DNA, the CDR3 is TGTGCCAGCACCATTGGCCCTAGCGGGAGGAACGAGCAGTACTTC. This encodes CASTIGPSGRNEQYF.

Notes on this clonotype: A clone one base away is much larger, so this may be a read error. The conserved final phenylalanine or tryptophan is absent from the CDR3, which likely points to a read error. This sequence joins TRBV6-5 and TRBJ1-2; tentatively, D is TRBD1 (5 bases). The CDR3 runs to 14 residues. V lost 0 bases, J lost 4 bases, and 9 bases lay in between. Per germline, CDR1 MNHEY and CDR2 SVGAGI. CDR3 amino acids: CASSYSPGLYGYTL. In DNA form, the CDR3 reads TGTGCCAGCAGTTACTCGCCAGGGCTCTATGGCTACACCCTC.

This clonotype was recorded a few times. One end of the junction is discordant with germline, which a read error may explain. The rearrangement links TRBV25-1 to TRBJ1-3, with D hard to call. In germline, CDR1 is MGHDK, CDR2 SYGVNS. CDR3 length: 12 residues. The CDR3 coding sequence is TGTGCCAGCAGTGACTCTAGAAACACCATATATTTT. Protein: CASSDSRNTIYF.

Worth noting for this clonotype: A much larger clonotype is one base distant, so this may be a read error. CDR3 DNA: TGTGCCAGCAGCCGAGTCGGAGGGCAGGCCTACGAGCAGTACTTC. Its translation: CASSRVGGQAYEQYF. The genes are TRBV3-1 and TRBJ2-7, with a possible D match to TRBD2 (6 bases). The V gene lost 4 bases and the J gene lost 2 bases, with 15 bases spanning the gap. Germline CDR1 LGHDT, CDR2 YNNKEL (reference sequence). This CDR3 is 15 amino acids long.

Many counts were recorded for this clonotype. The CDR3 sequence is CASSQQGRNQPQHF. The CDR3 DNA reads as TGTGCCAGCAGCCAACAGGGGCGCAATCAGCCCCAGCATTTT. This chain joins TRBV14 and TRBJ1-5; tentative D call: TRBD1 (6 bases). The V gene's germline CDR1 is SGHDN and CDR2 FVKESK. This CDR3 is built from 14 residues. The V gene lost 2 bases and the J gene lost 2 bases, with 7 bases spanning the gap.

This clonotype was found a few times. In DNA, the CDR3 is TGTGCCAGCAGCTCCGCACCAGTGTTAGGGGGGGCTGAAGCTTTCTTT. Translation: CASSSAPVLGGAEAFF. The chain uses TRBV11-2 and TRBJ1-1, with D perhaps matching TRBD1 (6 bases). Trimming removed 4 bases from V and 6 bases from J, with 21 bases in between. CDR3 length equals 16 residues. Germline values: CDR1 SGHAT, CDR2 FQNNGV.

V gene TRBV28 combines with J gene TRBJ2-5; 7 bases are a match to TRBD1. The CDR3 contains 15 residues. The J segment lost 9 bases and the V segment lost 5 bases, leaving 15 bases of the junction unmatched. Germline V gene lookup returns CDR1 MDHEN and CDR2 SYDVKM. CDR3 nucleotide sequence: TGTGCCAGCAGTCAGCCGACAGGGCGACAAGAACCCCAGTACTTC. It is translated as CASSQPTGRQEPQYF.

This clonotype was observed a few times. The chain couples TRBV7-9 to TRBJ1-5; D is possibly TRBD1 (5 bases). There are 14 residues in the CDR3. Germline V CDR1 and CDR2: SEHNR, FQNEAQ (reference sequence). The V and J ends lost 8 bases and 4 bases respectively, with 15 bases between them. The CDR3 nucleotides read TGTGCCAGCGCTGGGACCCTAGGGAATCAGCCCCAGCATTTT. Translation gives CASAGTLGNQPQHF.

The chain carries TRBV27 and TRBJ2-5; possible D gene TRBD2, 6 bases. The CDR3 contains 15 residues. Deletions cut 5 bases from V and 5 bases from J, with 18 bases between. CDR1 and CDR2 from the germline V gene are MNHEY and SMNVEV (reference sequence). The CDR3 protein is CASSGGTPEGETQYF. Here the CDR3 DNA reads TGTGCCAGCAGTGGCGGGACTCCCGAGGGTGAGACCCAGTACTTC.

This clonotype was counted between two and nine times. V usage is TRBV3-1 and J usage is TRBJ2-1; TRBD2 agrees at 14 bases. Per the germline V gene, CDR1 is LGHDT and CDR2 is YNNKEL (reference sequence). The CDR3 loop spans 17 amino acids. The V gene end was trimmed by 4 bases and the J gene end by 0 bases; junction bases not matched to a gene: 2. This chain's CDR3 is CASSLGLAGASYNEQFF. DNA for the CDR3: TGTGCCAGCAGCCTGGGACTAGCGGGGGCCTCCTACAATGAGCAGTTCTTC.

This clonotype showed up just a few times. In DNA, the CDR3 is TGCGCCAGCAGCCAAGATGCGGCAGGGCCTGGAAACACCATATATTTT. This gives the protein CASSQDAAGPGNTIYF. V usage is TRBV4-3 and J usage is TRBJ1-3; D is perhaps TRBD1 (5 bases). Germline CDR1 LGHNA, CDR2 YSLEER. Trimming removed 0 bases at V and 2 bases at J, with 11 bases between. The CDR3 totals 16 residues.

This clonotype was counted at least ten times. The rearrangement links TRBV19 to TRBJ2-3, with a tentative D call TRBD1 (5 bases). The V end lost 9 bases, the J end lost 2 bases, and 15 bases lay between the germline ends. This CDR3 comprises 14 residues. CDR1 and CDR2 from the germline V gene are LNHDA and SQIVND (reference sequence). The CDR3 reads CASAEEGATDTQYF. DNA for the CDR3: TGTGCCAGCGCAGAGGAAGGGGCCACAGATACGCAGTATTTT.

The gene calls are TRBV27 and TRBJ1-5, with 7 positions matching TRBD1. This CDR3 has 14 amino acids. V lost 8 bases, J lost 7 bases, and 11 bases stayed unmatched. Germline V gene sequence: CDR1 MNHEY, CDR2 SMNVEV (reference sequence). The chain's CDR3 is CASGPDRAKQPQHF. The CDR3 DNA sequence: TGTGCCAGCGGTCCAGACAGGGCGAAACAGCCCCAGCATTTT.